A selection of T cell receptor beta chains follows, all from one sample in a study of blood T cells in healthy people across ages. TCRdb redid the calling of the 5' RACE reads with MiXCR, one entry per CDR3 protein. The profile shows fewer than 2,000,000 distinct CDR3 sequences, about 35% of them singletons. Sequenced: blood. These receptor sequences come from a woman aged 25 to 39 in good health. Each CDR3 is given without its conserved first and last residue. Fields, in order: clone size, V gene, J gene, CDR3 protein. The listing skips clone size in some rows; elsewhere it reads once, few, many or a size class.

clone_size: -; v_call: TRBV4-1; j_call: TRBJ2-6; cdr3_aa: ASSQVRGAGANVLT
clone_size: few; v_call: TRBV5-1; j_call: TRBJ1-4; cdr3_aa: ASSSGRNEKLF
clone_size: once; v_call: TRBV10-1; j_call: TRBJ1-2; cdr3_aa: ASGQDLGGGYT
clone_size: -; v_call: TRBV4-1; j_call: TRBJ1-2; cdr3_aa: ASSPTSGPRAGYT
clone_size: -; v_call: TRBV20-1; j_call: TRBJ2-7; cdr3_aa: SARDRVLHEQY
clone_size: -; v_call: TRBV27; j_call: TRBJ1-4; cdr3_aa: ATKRTGRQFDEKLF
clone_size: few; v_call: TRBV6-6; j_call: TRBJ2-7; cdr3_aa: ASSYRLAGESNEQY
clone_size: -; v_call: TRBV5-5; j_call: TRBJ1-2; cdr3_aa: ASRQGSVSDGYT
clone_size: -; v_call: TRBV5-1; j_call: TRBJ2-3; cdr3_aa: ASSFPTTDTQY
clone_size: -; v_call: TRBV20-1; j_call: TRBJ2-5; cdr3_aa: SATDRDRTGWETQY
clone_size: -; v_call: TRBV5-1; j_call: TRBJ2-7; cdr3_aa: ASSLGLDRDYEQY
clone_size: -; v_call: TRBV15; j_call: TRBJ2-7; cdr3_aa: ATSKDRGAYEQY
clone_size: many; v_call: TRBV15; j_call: TRBJ2-7; cdr3_aa: ATSKTGDSYEQY
clone_size: -; v_call: TRBV20-1; j_call: TRBJ2-3; cdr3_aa: SASPRTMATDTQY
clone_size: -; v_call: TRBV7-6; j_call: TRBJ2-3; cdr3_aa: ASSHYTGVSRTDTQY
clone_size: -; v_call: TRBV20-1; j_call: TRBJ2-3; cdr3_aa: SASSGLAGALSTDTQY
clone_size: few; v_call: TRBV20-1; j_call: TRBJ2-3; cdr3_aa: SASPLWERTDDTQY
clone_size: -; v_call: TRBV6-6; j_call: TRBJ2-3; cdr3_aa: ASTWGGRTDTQY
clone_size: few; v_call: TRBV30; j_call: TRBJ1-1; cdr3_aa: AWSTLPIQGRTEAF
clone_size: -; v_call: TRBV6-5; j_call: TRBJ1-2; cdr3_aa: ASSYSAAGSYGYT
clone_size: -; v_call: TRBV12-3/TRBV12-4; j_call: TRBJ2-1; cdr3_aa: ASSTAGGPSVYYEQF
clone_size: once; v_call: TRBV11-2; j_call: TRBJ2-2; cdr3_aa: ASSLMELTGELF
clone_size: -; v_call: TRBV11-2; j_call: TRBJ1-5; cdr3_aa: ASSPDSTYQPQH
clone_size: -; v_call: TRBV25-1; j_call: TRBJ2-7; cdr3_aa: ASSTHSRSSEQY
clone_size: -; v_call: TRBV7-2; j_call: TRBJ2-1; cdr3_aa: ASSSRDRREQF
clone_size: -; v_call: TRBV20-1; j_call: -; cdr3_aa: SALTGGRETQF
clone_size: few; v_call: TRBV7-3; j_call: TRBJ2-7; cdr3_aa: ASSLMGSGSMNDEQY
clone_size: -; v_call: TRBV7-9; j_call: TRBJ1-2; cdr3_aa: ASSRETDSGYT
clone_size: -; v_call: TRBV27; j_call: TRBJ2-5; cdr3_aa: ARHGCGTSGGAETQY
clone_size: -; v_call: TRBV20-1; j_call: TRBJ2-7; cdr3_aa: SARGLGSSPYEQY
clone_size: -; v_call: TRBV20-1; j_call: TRBJ1-6; cdr3_aa: SASLGNTVNSPLH
clone_size: few; v_call: TRBV3-1; j_call: TRBJ1-2; cdr3_aa: ASSQVGGAFGYT
clone_size: -; v_call: TRBV28; j_call: TRBJ2-3; cdr3_aa: ASSLRFRTSGEPTDTQY
clone_size: many; v_call: TRBV6-5; j_call: TRBJ2-7; cdr3_aa: ASSPLGTGLAEQY
clone_size: -; v_call: TRBV28; j_call: TRBJ2-3; cdr3_aa: ASSSAAAGGPDTQY
clone_size: -; v_call: TRBV6-2/TRBV6-3; j_call: TRBJ1-1; cdr3_aa: ASSDSKRKENTEAF
clone_size: -; v_call: TRBV5-1; j_call: TRBJ2-7; cdr3_aa: ASKPGQTNYEQY
clone_size: -; v_call: TRBV3-1; j_call: TRBJ1-2; cdr3_aa: ASSQGGGWRSYT
clone_size: few; v_call: TRBV12-3/TRBV12-4; j_call: TRBJ2-2; cdr3_aa: ASRSTLQTDGELF
clone_size: -; v_call: TRBV14; j_call: -; cdr3_aa: ASSPDSLEQY
clone_size: -; v_call: TRBV3-1; j_call: -; cdr3_aa: ASSQDRSGLAIGEQY
clone_size: many; v_call: TRBV10-3; j_call: TRBJ2-3; cdr3_aa: AITPGDRFADTQY
clone_size: -; v_call: TRBV20-1; j_call: -; cdr3_aa: SAREPGAWETQY
clone_size: -; v_call: TRBV7-3; j_call: TRBJ2-7; cdr3_aa: TSSPGGQTYEQY
clone_size: -; v_call: TRBV27; j_call: TRBJ1-1; cdr3_aa: ASSLSQGSTEAF
clone_size: few; v_call: TRBV6-5; j_call: TRBJ1-5; cdr3_aa: ASRPYTGSNQPQH
clone_size: few; v_call: TRBV27; j_call: TRBJ2-3; cdr3_aa: ASSPTPLQGDTQY
clone_size: few; v_call: TRBV12-3/TRBV12-4; j_call: TRBJ1-4; cdr3_aa: ASSSVVGQGGGKLF
clone_size: -; v_call: TRBV5-6; j_call: TRBJ1-1; cdr3_aa: ASSHGGLTEAF
clone_size: -; v_call: TRBV4-1; j_call: TRBJ1-6; cdr3_aa: ASSQEGSPRGPSPLH
clone_size: -; v_call: TRBV7-2; j_call: TRBJ1-5; cdr3_aa: ASSFNRGYQPQH
clone_size: -; v_call: TRBV27; j_call: TRBJ2-1; cdr3_aa: ASSSLGWENEQF
clone_size: -; v_call: TRBV5-1; j_call: TRBJ2-5; cdr3_aa: ASSLSLQAGQETQY
clone_size: -; v_call: TRBV6-5; j_call: TRBJ1-2; cdr3_aa: ASWDGAYGYT
clone_size: -; v_call: TRBV5-1; j_call: TRBJ1-1; cdr3_aa: ASNFSQGLNTEAF
clone_size: few; v_call: TRBV5-5; j_call: TRBJ2-7; cdr3_aa: ASDPGLGVTYEQY
clone_size: -; v_call: TRBV28; j_call: TRBJ2-7; cdr3_aa: ASSPLNPQGYEQY
clone_size: -; v_call: TRBV27; j_call: TRBJ2-5; cdr3_aa: ASSLGLIGEQY
clone_size: few; v_call: TRBV3-1; j_call: TRBJ2-7; cdr3_aa: ASSQAPWGGGSYEQY
clone_size: few; v_call: TRBV9; j_call: TRBJ2-3; cdr3_aa: ASSVKGGTDTQY